The 29 T cell receptor beta chains below were found in one sample sequenced in a study of blood T cell repertoires in COVID-19 (dated by TCRdb to 2019 to 2021). The library relied on the immunoSEQ multiplex PCR assay. TCRdb obtained this table from immuneACCESS and retained in-frame rearrangements with V and J assigned. These tables miss some clones; where compared with another copy, unresolved V genes account for less than half of the shortfall, and the remainder is unexplained. This sample lists approximately 260,000 clones; roughly 88% were detected once. About 2.1% of the sample rests with the top ten. Sequencing was performed on peripheral blood. These receptors were collected from a woman between 40 and 55 years old who had recovered from COVID-19.

As regards this clone: The sample contains more than one DNA sequence encoding this CDR3. This sequence joins TRBV30 and TRBJ1-5; D might be TRBD1 (6 bases). This CDR3 comprises 13 residues. Germline V lookup: CDR1 GTSNPN, CDR2 SVGIG (reference sequence). With 0 bases removed from V and 4 bases from J, the gap between germline ends came to 7 bases. The CDR3 spells CAWSVRGNQPQHF. The CDR3 nucleotides read TGTGCCTGGAGTGTCAGGGGAAATCAGCCCCAGCATTTT.

The V and J genes are TRBV19 and TRBJ2-2, with D unclear. V was pared by 3 bases and J by 4 bases, with 3 bases between. The CDR3 is 12 amino acids. Germline CDR1 is LNHDA and CDR2 is SQIVND (reference sequence). As DNA, the CDR3 is TGTGCCAGTAGTATCGGCACCGGGGAGCTGTTTTTT. This gives the protein CASSIGTGELFF.

With regard to this clone: At one end, the junction sequence differs from germline, possibly due to a read error. The chain has TRBV10-3 and TRBJ1-3; D not resolved. Germline V gives CDR1 ENHRY, CDR2 SYGVKD. The CDR3 is 9 amino acids. The chain's CDR3 is CAISESLIF. DNA for the CDR3: TGTGCCATCAGTGAGTCGTTAATTTTT.

This clone was found once. The gene calls are TRBV11-2 and TRBJ2-2, with 10 bases matching TRBD1. V was clipped by 5 bases and J by 6 bases; unmatched bases: 9. CDR1 is SGHAT and CDR2 is FQNNGV in the germline V gene. The CDR3 length is 16 residues. CDR3 protein: CASSAYDRGQAGELFF. The CDR3 DNA reads as TGTGCCAGCAGCGCGTACGACAGGGGGCAGGCCGGGGAGCTGTTTTTT.

This chain connects TRBV7-2 to TRBJ2-2; 7 bases map to TRBD2. Per the germline V gene, CDR1 is SGHTA and CDR2 is FQGNSA. The CDR3 totals 15 residues. V trimming: 2 bases; J trimming: 4 bases; junction bases outside the gene matches: 4. CDR3 sequence reads: CASSLNGGITGELFF. The CDR3 DNA reads as TGTGCCAGCAGCTTAAACGGGGGGATCACCGGGGAGCTGTTTTTT.

The chain carries TRBV9 and TRBJ2-2, with 8 nucleotides matching TRBD2. The CDR3 loop spans 16 amino acids. CDR1 SGDLS and CDR2 YYNGEE come from the germline V gene. Trimming cost V 4 bases and J 3 bases; bases outside gene matches: 8. In DNA form, the CDR3 reads TGTGCCAGCAGCCCCGAGCGGGAGATAGACACCGGGGAGCTGTTTTTT. Its protein is CASSPEREIDTGELFF.

The rearrangement uses TRBV5-5 and TRBJ2-6; D is unresolved. Per germline, CDR1 SGHKS and CDR2 YYEKEE (reference sequence). V was pared by 4 bases and J by 2 bases, with 13 bases between. The CDR3 has 16 amino acids. The CDR3 region has the DNA TGTGCCAGCAGCCCTCCAGACATTCCTGGGGCCAACGTCCTGACTTTC. It codes for CASSPPDIPGANVLTF.

CDR3 nucleotide sequence: TGTGCCAGCAGCTTAGCTAGCGGGGGGTCCGGGGGAGGGACCCAGTACTTC. This codes for CASSLASGGSGGGTQYF. The J gene is TRBJ2-5, the V gene TRBV11-2, with TRBD2 identical over 11 bases. The germline CDR1 and CDR2 sequences are SGHAT and FQNNGV. V shed 1 base, J shed 7 bases, and the junction held 11 bases outside the gene matches. This CDR3 spans 17 amino acids.

The chain employs TRBV6-5 and TRBJ2-7, with D unresolved. CDR3 length: 16 residues. The germline V and J ends were trimmed by 4 bases and 0 bases, with 16 bases remaining between them. CDR1 and CDR2 (germline): MNHEY, SVGAGI. Here the CDR3 DNA reads TGTGCCAGCAGTTCTGCTGAGCAGGCTCTCTCCTACGAGCAGTACTTC. Amino acid sequence: CASSSAEQALSYEQYF.

This clone occurred a few times. The CDR3 DNA is TGTGCCACCAGTGACTCAGGCACCGGGGAGCTGTTTTTT. As protein: CATSDSGTGELFF. V gene TRBV24-1 combines with J gene TRBJ2-2; no definite D call. Trimming removed 4 bases from V and 4 bases from J, with 6 bases in between. The germline gives CDR1 KGHDR, CDR2 SFDVKD. This CDR3 is built from 13 residues.

This sequence joins TRBV10-3 and TRBJ2-7; TRBD2 aligns across 10 bases. V lost 4 bases to trimming and J lost 4 bases; unmatched junction nucleotides: 7. CDR1 is ENHRY and CDR2 is SYGVKD in the germline V gene. CDR3 length equals 15 residues. CDR3 residues: CAISGRPTSGYEQYF. Here the CDR3 DNA reads TGTGCCATCAGTGGTCGTCCGACTAGCGGGTACGAGCAGTACTTC.

This chain joins TRBV7-9 and TRBJ1-2; 10 bases agree with TRBD1. The CDR3 has 13 amino acids. V was clipped by 4 bases and J by 9 bases; unmatched bases: 5. Germline lookup yields CDR1 SEHNR and CDR2 FQNEAQ (reference sequence). CDR3 bases: TGTGCCAGCAGCTCGGAGGGACAGGGGAGCTACACCTTC. Its protein product is CASSSEGQGSYTF.

The chain links TRBV24-1 to TRBJ1-5; TRBD1 matches at 9 bases. Germline CDR1 and CDR2: KGHDR and SFDVKD. The CDR3 length is 16 residues. V was clipped by 3 bases and J by 6 bases; unmatched bases: 8. The CDR3 bases are TGTGCCACCAGTGATCATGGACAGGGGAATAGTCAGCCCCAGCATTTT. It encodes CATSDHGQGNSQPQHF.

This clone was picked up a small number of times. The genes are TRBV7-9 and TRBJ1-5; the match to TRBD1 covers 7 bases. The CDR3 length is 15 residues. The germline CDR1 and CDR2 sequences are SEHNR and FQNEAQ (reference sequence). With V trimmed by 5 bases and J by 0 bases, 4 bases remained unmatched. For the CDR3, the DNA is TGTGCCAGCAGCCGGGACAGTCATAGCAATCAGCCCCAGCATTTT. Translation: CASSRDSHSNQPQHF.

About this clone itself: Within the sample, other DNA sequences also encode this same CDR3. The chain links TRBV6-5 to TRBJ1-1, with 9 bases fitting TRBD1. The V and J ends lost 6 bases and 5 bases, in that order; junction bases with no gene match: 4. CDR1 MNHEY and CDR2 SVGAGI come from the germline V gene. The CDR3 consists of 13 residues. The CDR3 DNA reads TGTGCCAGCAGGGACAGGGGATTAACTGAAGCTTTCTTT. Its translation is CASRDRGLTEAFF.

The chain combines TRBV6-1 with TRBJ1-2; D perhaps matches TRBD1 (5 bases). This CDR3 has 17 residues. The V end was cut by 2 bases, the J end by 8 bases, with 24 bases between. CDR1 is MNHNS and CDR2 is SASEGT in the germline V gene. The CDR3 spells CASSETLTGGGVGGYTF. The CDR3 DNA is TGTGCCAGCAGTGAAACCTTAACGGGGGGAGGGGTTGGAGGCTACACCTTC.

The chain employs TRBV7-2 and TRBJ2-7, with 8 positions matching TRBD2. Germline V gene sequence: CDR1 SGHTA, CDR2 FQGNSA. The CDR3 is 16 residues long. V lost 0 bases, J lost 3 bases, and 7 bases stayed unmatched. The CDR3 protein is CASSLAPAGVIYEQYF. CDR3 bases: TGTGCCAGCAGCTTAGCACCAGCGGGGGTGATCTACGAGCAGTACTTC.

The chain carries TRBV19 and TRBJ1-2; 11 nucleotides line up with TRBD1. This CDR3 is built from 15 residues. The V gene's germline CDR1 is LNHDA and CDR2 SQIVND (reference sequence). J gave up 5 bases and V 3 bases, and 5 bases lay outside the gene matches. The CDR3 here is CASSIPGQGVYGYTF. The DNA of the CDR3 is TGTGCCAGTAGTATCCCGGGACAGGGGGTTTATGGCTACACCTTC.

The rearrangement joins TRBV2 to TRBJ2-1; D may be TRBD1 (6 bases). This CDR3 is 13 amino acids long. Trimming shortened V by 7 bases and J by 5 bases, and 12 bases separated the two germline ends. In germline, CDR1 is SNHLY, CDR2 FYNNEI. The CDR3 reads CASINREHNEQFF. The DNA of the CDR3 is TGTGCCAGCATCAACAGGGAACACAATGAGCAGTTCTTC.

The chain is built from TRBV9 and TRBJ1-4; D possibly corresponds to TRBD1 (6 bases). V lost 4 bases to trimming and J lost 0 bases, with 10 bases between them. The CDR3 runs to 15 residues. Looked up from germline, CDR1 is SGDLS and CDR2 is YYNGEE. The CDR3 here is CASSPRQATNEKLFF. DNA of the CDR3: TGTGCCAGCAGCCCGCGACAGGCAACTAATGAAAAACTGTTTTTT. Combining the CDR3 with reference TRBV9 and TRBJ1-4 gives the whole variable domain DSGVTQTPKHLITATGQRVTLRCSPRSGDLSVYWYQQSLDQGLQFLIQYYNGEERAKGNILERFSAQQFPDLHSELNLSSLELGDSALYFCASSPRQATNEKLFFGSGTQLSVL.

The CDR3 is CAWSVGGRSRGEQYF. The CDR3 DNA is TGTGCCTGGAGTGTAGGTGGACGCTCTCGAGGGGAGCAGTACTTC. This chain links TRBV30 with TRBJ2-7; TRBD2 might be the D (5 bases). Germline V gives CDR1 GTSNPN, CDR2 SVGIG (reference sequence). The CDR3 is 15 amino acids. V lost 0 bases and J 7 bases, leaving 19 bases between the germline ends.

The V gene is TRBV14, the J gene TRBJ1-4; D is unclear. This CDR3 spans 16 amino acids. Germline CDR1 reads SGHDN; CDR2 reads FVKESK. Between the trimmed V and J ends, which lost 1 base and 5 bases, there was a span of 14 bases. The CDR3 loop is CASSQGLLGRNEKLFF. As DNA, the CDR3 is TGTGCCAGCAGCCAAGGACTCCTCGGGAGGAATGAAAAACTGTTTTTT.

CDR3 residues: CASSRGTVDEQYF. CDR3 DNA sequence: TGTGCCAGCAGTAGAGGGACAGTAGACGAGCAGTACTTC. The chain combines TRBV6-5 with TRBJ2-7; 7 bases fit TRBD1. This CDR3 is 13 amino acids long. Per the germline V gene, CDR1 is MNHEY and CDR2 is SVGAGI. V lost 5 bases, J lost 5 bases, and 6 bases stayed unmatched.

This chain uses TRBV18 with TRBJ1-5; D gene uncertain. Trimming stripped 0 bases from V and 0 bases from J, with 3 bases between. Germline CDR1 is KGHSH and CDR2 is LQKENI. This CDR3 has 14 residues. In nucleotides, the CDR3 is TGTGCCAGCTCACCACCATATAGCAATCAGCCCCAGCATTTT. Its protein product is CASSPPYSNQPQHF. The full variable domain, rest sourced from reference TRBV18 and TRBJ1-5, is NAGVMQNPRHLVRRRGQEARLRCSPMKGHSHVYWYRQLPEEGLKFMVYLQKENIIDESGMPKERFSAEFPKEGPSILRIQQVVRGDSAAYFCASSPPYSNQPQHFGDGTRLSIL.

The sample holds one count of this clone. The CDR3 protein is CASSFSGRAYNEQFF. The CDR3 coding sequence is TGTGCCAGCAGCTTCAGCGGGAGGGCCTACAATGAGCAGTTCTTC. The chain employs TRBV5-6 and TRBJ2-1; 10 nucleotides align to TRBD2. The V gene end was trimmed by 2 bases and the J gene end by 2 bases; junction bases not matched to a gene: 1. Germline loops: CDR1 SGHDT, CDR2 YYEEEE. CDR3 length equals 15 residues.

This clone was found a few times. V is TRBV19 and J is TRBJ2-7; TRBD1 matches at 7 bases. This CDR3 region has 17 residues. Germline trimming cut 1 base from V and 1 base from J; bases unmatched to any gene: 10. CDR1 is LNHDA, CDR2 SQIVND, per germline (reference sequence). The DNA of the CDR3 is TGTGCCAGTAGTATAGGATGGACAGGCCGGCCGTCCTACGAGCAGTACTTC. It yields the protein CASSIGWTGRPSYEQYF.

The gene calls are TRBV7-2 and TRBJ2-3, with 8 bases matching TRBD2. The trim removed 4 bases at V and 4 bases at J, leaving 13 bases unmatched. Germline V gene data show CDR1 as SGHTA and CDR2 as FQGNSA. This CDR3 is 17 amino acids long. In DNA form, the CDR3 reads TGTGCCAGCAGCTCCCGCGGGAGGCTCAAGAACGCAGATACGCAGTATTTT. This codes for CASSSRGRLKNADTQYF.

This chain joins TRBV19 and TRBJ1-5, with 8 bases that match TRBD1. CDR3 size: 15 residues. Germline CDR1 LNHDA, CDR2 SQIVND (reference sequence). V shed 6 bases, J shed 3 bases, and the junction held 7 bases outside the gene matches. CDR3 bases: TGTGCCAGTAGGGGGACAGGAGGATACAATCAGCCCCAGCATTTT. This codes for CASRGTGGYNQPQHF.

The chain uses TRBV27 and TRBJ2-5; D perhaps matches TRBD1 (5 bases). V lost 0 bases and J 5 bases, leaving 13 bases between the germline ends. CDR3 size: 15 residues. In germline, CDR1 is MNHEY, CDR2 SMNVEV (reference sequence). The CDR3 DNA reads as TGTGCCAGCAGTTTATCCCAGGGAACATCGGAGACCCAGTACTTC. Its protein product is CASSLSQGTSETQYF.